Presented here are 3 T cell receptor beta chains from one specimen sequenced in a study of blood T cell repertoires in COVID-19. Assay: immunoSEQ multiplex PCR; the TCRdb copy retains only in-frame clones and omits some. The data show about 280,000 clones, 80% to 90% seen once. The source material was PBMCs or T cells enriched from blood (not recorded which). The receptors here all came from a woman aged 25-40 years with acute COVID-19.

The V gene is TRBV30, the J gene TRBJ2-5, with D possibly being TRBD2 (6 bases). V shed 1 base and J shed 5 bases, with 11 bases lying between them. This CDR3 comprises 13 residues. The germline gives CDR1 GTSNPN, CDR2 SVGIG (reference sequence). The CDR3 sequence: CAWSGGVGETQYF. CDR3 DNA: TGTGCCTGGAGTGGGGGGGTTGGCGAGACCCAGTACTTC.

The J gene is TRBJ2-5, the V gene TRBV3-1 (or the pseudogene TRBV3-2), with 8 bases lining up with TRBD1. Germline lookup yields CDR1 LGHDT and CDR2 YNNKEL (reference sequence). V shed 1 base and J 4 bases; nucleotides not matched to a gene: 5. This CDR3 is 15 amino acids long. This CDR3 is CASSQAPDRAETQYF. CDR3 bases: TGTGCCAGCAGCCAAGCCCCGGACAGGGCAGAGACCCAGTACTTC.

The V call is TRBV7-9, the J call TRBJ2-7, with 14 bases that match TRBD2. J lost 7 bases, V lost 5 bases, and 7 bases had no gene match. CDR1 and CDR2 from the germline V gene are SEHNR and FQNEAQ (reference sequence). The CDR3 spans 15 residues. Written as DNA, the CDR3 is TGTGCCAGCAGCCAAGGGACTAGCGGGAGCCTAGAGCAGTACTTC. Protein sequence: CASSQGTSGSLEQYF.